This T cell receptor (beta chain) was sequenced during a study of blood T cell repertoires in COVID-19. Study in general: The United States, Italy and Spain were the sources of the acute and convalescent COVID-19 samples. Sample material is recorded as cDNA or gDNA derived from T cells, B-cell-depleted T cells, or PBMCs.

Clones were read by immunoSEQ multiplex PCR, and TCRdb kept only the in-frame ones, dropping some. The repertoire has approximately 240,000 clones, roughly 87% of them found once; the top ten carry about 12%. The V end was cut by 3 bases, the J end by 0 bases, with 10 bases between. The CDR3 length is 15 residues. The germline CDR1 and CDR2 sequences are MNHEY and SMNVEV (reference sequence). What was sequenced was peripheral blood. This TCR derives from a woman aged 18-35 years who had recovered from COVID-19. This chain connects TRBV27 to TRBJ2-3, with a tentative D call TRBD2 (5 bases). CDR3 region: CASSLRAASTDTQYF. Written as DNA, the CDR3 is TGTGCCAGCAGTTTGCGGGCAGCTAGCACAGATACGCAGTATTTT.